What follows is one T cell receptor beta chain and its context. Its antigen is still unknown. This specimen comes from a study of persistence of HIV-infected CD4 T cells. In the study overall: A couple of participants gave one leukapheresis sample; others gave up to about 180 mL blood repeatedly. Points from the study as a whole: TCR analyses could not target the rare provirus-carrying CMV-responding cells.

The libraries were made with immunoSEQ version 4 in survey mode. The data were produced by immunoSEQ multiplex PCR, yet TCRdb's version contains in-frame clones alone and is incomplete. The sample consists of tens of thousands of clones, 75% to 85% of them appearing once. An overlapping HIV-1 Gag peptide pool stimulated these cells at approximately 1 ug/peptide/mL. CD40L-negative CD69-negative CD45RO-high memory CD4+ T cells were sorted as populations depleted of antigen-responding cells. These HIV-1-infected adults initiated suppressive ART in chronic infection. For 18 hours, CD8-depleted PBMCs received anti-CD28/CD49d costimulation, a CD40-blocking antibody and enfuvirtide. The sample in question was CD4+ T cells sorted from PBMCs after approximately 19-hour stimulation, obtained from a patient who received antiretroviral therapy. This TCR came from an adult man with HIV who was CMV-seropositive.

The CDR3 DNA sequence: TGTGCCAGCAGCCAAGGAAGGGGGCAGTACTTC. Its protein is CASSQGRGQYF. The rearrangement uses TRBV3-1 (or the pseudogene TRBV3-2) and TRBJ2-7; possible D gene TRBD1, 5 bases. The CDR3 length is 11 residues. CDR1 LGHDT and CDR2 YNNKEL come from the germline V gene (reference sequence). The V and J ends lost 1 base and 9 bases respectively, with 7 bases between them.